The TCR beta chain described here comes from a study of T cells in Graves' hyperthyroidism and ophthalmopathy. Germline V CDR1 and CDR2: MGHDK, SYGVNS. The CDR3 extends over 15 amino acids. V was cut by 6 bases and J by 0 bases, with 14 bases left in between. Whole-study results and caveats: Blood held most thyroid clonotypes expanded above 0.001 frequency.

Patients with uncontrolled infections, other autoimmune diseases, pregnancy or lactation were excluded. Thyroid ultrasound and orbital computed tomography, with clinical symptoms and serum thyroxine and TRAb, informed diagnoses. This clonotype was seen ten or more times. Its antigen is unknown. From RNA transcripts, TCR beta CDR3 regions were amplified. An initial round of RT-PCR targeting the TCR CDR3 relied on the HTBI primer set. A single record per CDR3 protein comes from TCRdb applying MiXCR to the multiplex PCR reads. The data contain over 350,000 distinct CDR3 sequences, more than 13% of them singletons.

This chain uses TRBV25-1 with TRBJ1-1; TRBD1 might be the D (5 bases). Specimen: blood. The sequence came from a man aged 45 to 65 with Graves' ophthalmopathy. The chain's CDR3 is CASRQTGRMNTEAFF. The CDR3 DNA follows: TGTGCCAGCAGACAAACGGGACGGATGAACACTGAAGCTTTCTTT.